Each of the 7 T cell receptor beta chains below was sequenced from the same sample in a study of T-cell memory formation after mild COVID-19. Using its own MiXCR run on the 5' RACE reads, TCRdb lists one record per CDR3 protein. The table shows 350,000 or so distinct CDR3 sequences, with 20% to 25% occurring only once. The sample taken for sequencing was PBMCs or a T cell subset sorted from them (not recorded which). These receptors all stem from a man aged 18 to 29 who had mild COVID-19 (a few samples of this study predate the infection). Cell type and time point are not known.

This clonotype was recorded a few times. The chain couples TRBV12-3 or TRBV12-4 to TRBJ2-7; tentative D call: TRBD1 (6 bases). The V gene lost 3 bases and the J gene lost 4 bases, with 10 bases spanning the gap. This CDR3 has 13 amino acids. CDR3 in amino acids: CASSFGQPYEQYF. In nucleotides, the CDR3 is TGTGCCAGCAGTTTCGGACAGCCATACGAGCAGTACTTC.

The chain combines TRBV3-1 with TRBJ1-4; D ambiguous. Germline-derived CDR1 and CDR2 are LGHDT and YNNKEL (reference sequence). This CDR3 is 13 amino acids long. Trimming cost V 4 bases and J 10 bases, with 13 bases left between them. The CDR3 protein is CASSPLGSGKLFF. The DNA for the CDR3 is TGTGCCAGCAGCCCCTTAGGCTCTGGAAAACTGTTTTTT.

The gene calls are TRBV27 and TRBJ2-7, with D perhaps matching TRBD1 (6 bases). The length of the CDR3 is 14 residues. Germline V gene lookup returns CDR1 MNHEY and CDR2 SMNVEV (reference sequence). The V gene lost 3 bases and the J gene lost 6 bases, with 15 bases spanning the gap. CDR3 DNA sequence: TGTGCCAGCAGTTTCAAACAGGACAGCCTCGAGCAGTACGTC. It translates to CASSFKQDSLEQYV.

This clonotype was picked up one time. This may be a read error, as it is one base from a much larger clone. The chain uses TRBV5-1 and TRBJ2-2; the match to TRBD2 covers 10 bases. The germline gives CDR1 SGHRS, CDR2 YFSETQ. After removal of 8 bases from V and 0 bases from J, the junction contained 7 bases not matched to a gene. This CDR3 has 16 residues. The CDR3 DNA follows: TGCGCCAGATGGGTCGGACTAGCGGCGAACACCGGGGAGCTGTTTTTT. As protein: CARWVGLAANTGELFF.

This clonotype has ten or more counts. V and J are TRBV4-2 and TRBJ2-3; 11 bases are shared with TRBD2. The junction had 0 bases not matched to a gene; V was cut back by 0 bases and J by 1 base. The germline V gene encodes CDR1 LGHNA and CDR2 YNFKEQ. This CDR3 region has 16 residues. The CDR3 protein is CASSQEGLAGTDTQYF. The CDR3 DNA is TGTGCCAGCAGCCAAGAGGGACTAGCGGGCACAGATACGCAGTATTTT.

The chain carries TRBV20-1 and TRBJ2-7; D may be TRBD2 (6 bases). Between the trimmed V and J ends, which lost 5 bases and 2 bases, there was a span of 13 bases. The CDR3 extends over 13 amino acids. Per germline, CDR1 DFQATT and CDR2 SNEGSKA (reference sequence). The CDR3 nucleotides are TGCAGTGCTGGAGCGGGCTATGCCTACGAGCAGTACTTC. Translated, it gives CSAGAGYAYEQYF.

This clonotype was seen a handful of times. The chain uses TRBV5-1 and TRBJ2-3; tentatively, D is TRBD1 (5 bases). Germline values: CDR1 SGHRS, CDR2 YFSETQ. The CDR3 has 15 residues. The V end was cut by 4 bases, the J end by 2 bases, with 14 bases between. CDR3 nucleotides: TGCGCCAGCAGCCCTGACAGAAGGGCCACAGATACGCAGTATTTT. Protein: CASSPDRRATDTQYF.